The next 19 T cell receptor beta chains were all read from a single sample in a study of response to subunit inactivated influenza vaccine. TCRdb used MiXCR to reprocess the RT-PCR reads, holding one entry per CDR3 protein. The sample includes hundreds of thousands of distinct CDR3 sequences, around a sixth seen only once; the top ten take approximately 11%. Sequencing was performed on PBMCs from blood, taken more than 4 days after vaccination. These receptors came from a man in his fifties who received an inactivated influenza vaccine.

The gene calls are TRBV5-1 and TRBJ2-7; 11 positions match TRBD1. V shed 0 bases and J 5 bases; nucleotides not matched to a gene: 4. The CDR3 has 15 amino acids. Germline loops: CDR1 SGHRS, CDR2 YFSETQ. CDR3 amino acids: CASSLVGTGGDEQYF. CDR3 nucleotides: TGCGCCAGCAGCTTGGTTGGGACAGGGGGTGACGAGCAGTACTTC.

The chain recombines TRBV25-1 with TRBJ2-2; 8 positions agree with TRBD1. V dropped 3 bases and J dropped 7; count of bases not matched to a gene: 1. The CDR3 is made up of 13 amino acids. Germline V gene lookup returns CDR1 MGHDK and CDR2 SYGVNS. DNA of the CDR3: TGTGCCAGCAGTGACGACAGGGGCGGGGAGCTGTTTTTT. This translates into CASSDDRGGELFF. The whole variable domain, remainder taken from reference TRBV25-1 and TRBJ2-2, is EADIYQTPRYLVIGTGKKITLECSQTMGHDKMYWYQQDPGMELHLIHYSYGVNSTEKGDLSSESTVSRIRTEHFPLTLESARPSHTSQYLCASSDDRGGELFFGEGSRLTVL.

The chain has TRBV20-1 and TRBJ1-1, with D possibly matching TRBD1 (6 bases). The ends were cut back, 5 bases at V and 9 bases at J, with 13 bases in the middle. Germline CDR1 is DFQATT and CDR2 is SNEGSKA (reference sequence). There are 11 residues in the CDR3. CDR3 coding DNA: TGCAGTGCTTACTTACAGGGACAAGCTTTCTTT. Amino acids: CSAYLQGQAFF.

CDR3 residues: CSALPGQITGELFF. The CDR3 DNA sequence: TGCAGTGCTCTGCCGGGACAGATCACCGGGGAGCTGTTTTTT. The V and J genes are TRBV20-1 and TRBJ2-2, with 7 nucleotides matching TRBD1. After removal of 5 bases from V and 4 bases from J, the junction contained 7 bases not matched to a gene. The germline gives CDR1 DFQATT, CDR2 SNEGSKA (reference sequence). The CDR3 length is 14 residues.

This clonotype was observed many times. The chain links TRBV9 to TRBJ2-3; TRBD1 might be the D (6 bases). Germline CDR1 SGDLS, CDR2 YYNGEE. The CDR3 has 15 amino acids. Trimming shortened V by 3 bases and J by 6 bases, and 17 bases separated the two germline ends. The CDR3 DNA is TGTGCCAGCAGCGCAACCTCAGGGGTAGGGGATACGCAGTATTTT. It codes for CASSATSGVGDTQYF.

This clonotype occurred many times. The V gene is TRBV12-3 or TRBV12-4, the J gene TRBJ2-7; 10 bases align to TRBD1. V was pared by 5 bases and J by 7 bases, with 11 bases of the junction left unmatched. CDR3 length equals 15 residues. The CDR3 sequence is CASSPPGTGALEQYF. CDR3 in DNA: TGTGCCAGCAGTCCCCCCGGGACAGGGGCTCTGGAGCAGTACTTC.

The table lists this clonotype with a count of one. One end of the junction does not line up with germline, which may come from a read error. The CDR3 here is CSARSSGLSYEQCF. CDR3 coding DNA: TGCAGTGCTAGATCCTCGGGACTCAGCTACGAGCAGTGCTTC. V usage is TRBV20-1 and J usage is TRBJ2-7, with D perhaps TRBD2 (6 bases). Germline V gives CDR1 DFQATT, CDR2 SNEGSKA (reference sequence). This CDR3 contains 14 residues.

This chain uses TRBV20-1 with TRBJ2-7; TRBD1 matches at 8 bases. Trimming removed 3 bases from V and 7 bases from J; junction bases left unmatched: 5. CDR3 length equals 12 residues. Germline V CDR1 and CDR2: DFQATT, SNEGSKA (reference sequence). CDR3 coding DNA: TGCAGTGCTAGCCTTGGACAGGGTGAGCAGTACTTC. Translation gives CSASLGQGEQYF.

The chain joins TRBV20-1 to TRBJ1-5; TRBD1 might be the D (5 bases). The V gene's germline CDR1 is DFQATT and CDR2 SNEGSKA (reference sequence). The germline V and J ends were trimmed by 6 bases and 7 bases, with 19 bases remaining between them. The CDR3 sequence is 14 residues long. CDR3 DNA sequence: TGCAGTGCCGATCCCCGGGACCTTTCCCAGCCCCAGCATTTT. Translating gives CSADPRDLSQPQHF.

The table lists this clonotype with many counts. The chain recombines TRBV9 with TRBJ2-7; a weak D match, TRBD2 (6 bases). Germline V gene sequence: CDR1 SGDLS, CDR2 YYNGEE. The CDR3 totals 15 residues. V was cut by 0 bases and J by 7 bases, with 17 bases left in between. As DNA, the CDR3 is TGTGCCAGCAGCGTAGATGGACTATCCCTGAGGGAGCAGTACTTC. Its translation is CASSVDGLSLREQYF.

J is TRBJ2-7 and V is TRBV7-2, with D hard to call. Trimming took 5 bases from V and 6 from J, leaving 11 bases between them. The germline V gene encodes CDR1 SGHTA and CDR2 FQGNSA. CDR3 length: 12 amino acids. The CDR3, as DNA: TGTGCCAGCAGCCCGCGTCCCCCCGAGCAGTACTTC. As protein: CASSPRPPEQYF.

The chain couples TRBV6-5 to TRBJ2-5; D may be TRBD2 (6 bases). The germline V gene has CDR1 MNHEY and CDR2 SVGAGI. Trimming took off 0 bases at V and 2 bases at J, with 10 bases between the two ends. This CDR3 has 15 residues. Here the CDR3 DNA reads TGTGCCAGCAGTTACTCGACTAGGGTACAAGAGACCCAGTACTTC. This translates into CASSYSTRVQETQYF.

This clonotype came up a few times. The V call is TRBV12-3 or TRBV12-4, the J call TRBJ2-7, with no clear D. V lost 3 bases, J lost 3 bases, and 12 bases lay in between. This CDR3 spans 14 amino acids. CDR3 bases: TGTGCCAGCAGTTTGGGTTTGTCCTACTACGAGCAGTACTTC. Amino acids: CASSLGLSYYEQYF.

This clonotype was detected a few times. The chain carries TRBV20-1 and TRBJ2-7, with D perhaps matching TRBD1 or TRBD2 (7 bases each). The CDR3 length is 14 residues. Germline-derived CDR1 and CDR2 are DFQATT and SNEGSKA (reference sequence). Trimming left V 5 bases short and J 1 base short, with 15 bases between. The CDR3 nucleotides read TGCAGTGCTCGGGGGGCAGGGGGATCCTACGAGCAGTACTTC. Its protein product is CSARGAGGSYEQYF.

This clonotype was detected only a few times. The chain uses TRBV7-8 and TRBJ2-1; 10 bases agree with TRBD2. This CDR3 is built from 20 residues. The ends lost 2 bases at V and 7 bases at J; junction bases unmatched: 20. Per germline, CDR1 SGHVS and CDR2 FQNEAQ. The CDR3 here is CASSLFRVGVGLAADNEQFF. The CDR3 bases are TGTGCCAGCAGCTTATTTCGGGTTGGGGTAGGACTAGCGGCCGATAATGAGCAGTTCTTC.

The V call is TRBV7-2, the J call TRBJ2-5, with 7 bases matching TRBD2. Trimming at V came to 5 bases and at J to 0 bases, leaving 3 bases not matched to a gene. This CDR3 spans 14 amino acids. The germline gives CDR1 SGHTA, CDR2 FQGNSA. Here the CDR3 reads CASSISGYQETQYF. The CDR3 DNA follows: TGTGCCAGCAGCATTAGCGGGTACCAAGAGACCCAGTACTTC. Supplemented by reference TRBV7-2 and TRBJ2-5, the full variable domain reads GAGVSQSPSNKVTEKGKDVELRCDPISGHTALYWYRQSLGQGLEFLIYFQGNSAPDKSGLPSDRFSAERTGGSVSTLTIQRTQQEDSAVYLCASSISGYQETQYFGPGTRLLVL.

This chain links TRBV2 with TRBJ1-1, with TRBD1 identical over 7 bases. The V segment lost 3 bases and the J segment 2 bases; nucleotides outside the gene matches: 3. CDR1 is SNHLY, CDR2 FYNNEI, per germline. The CDR3 extends over 14 amino acids. The CDR3 DNA follows: TGTGCCAGCAGTGAGACAGGGACCAACACTGAAGCTTTCTTT. This translates into CASSETGTNTEAFF.

The CDR3 protein is CASSTMGLAGGPGIYEQYF. The CDR3 nucleotides are TGTGCCAGCAGTACCATGGGACTAGCGGGAGGGCCGGGAATCTACGAGCAGTACTTC. V is TRBV27 and J is TRBJ2-7; TRBD2 matches 16 bases. After removal of 5 bases from V and 3 bases from J, the junction contained 13 bases not matched to a gene. This CDR3 contains 19 residues. Looked up from germline, CDR1 is MNHEY and CDR2 is SMNVEV (reference sequence).

The rearrangement joins TRBV7-2 to TRBJ2-5; D is ambiguous. V was cut by 2 bases and J by 5 bases, with 9 bases left in between. The CDR3 is made up of 13 amino acids. Germline values: CDR1 SGHTA, CDR2 FQGNSA. CDR3 sequence reads: CASSLYPSETQYF. The CDR3 DNA sequence: TGTGCCAGCAGCTTATACCCGTCCGAGACCCAGTACTTC.